This T cell receptor beta chain was captured by sequencing in a study of shared clonotypes between healthy human individuals. Germline V lookup: CDR1 MNHEY, CDR2 SVGAGI. The CDR3 loop spans 15 amino acids. Trimming left V 1 base short and J 3 bases short, with 12 bases between. Only in-frame clones appear in the TCRdb table, and some are missing; sequencing was by immunoSEQ multiplex PCR. The sample includes approximately 2,300,000 clones, around 90% of them seen just once. V and J are TRBV6-5 and TRBJ1-1, with TRBD1 as a possible D gene (6 bases). The sequence was obtained from a man aged 18 to 30 in good health. Some clones in this sample may be carry-over from other donors' samples. The sample was naive CD4+ T cells from PBMCs. Subset denoted: CD45RA+ positively selected. The CDR3 region has the DNA TGTGCCAGCAGTTACTTAAGGGGGGCTGACACTGAAGCTTTCTTT. It is translated as CASSYLRGADTEAFF.